The 22 T cell receptor beta chains presented below share a single source sample, sequenced in a study of blood T cell repertoires in COVID-19. The repertoire was sequenced with immunoSEQ multiplex PCR; TCRdb's copy has only in-frame clones and lacks some. This repertoire shows roughly 200,000 clones, approximately 81% found once; its top ten account for 15% to 20%. Sequences were obtained from PBMCs or T cells enriched from blood (not recorded which). All receptors come from a man between 35 and 55 years old who had recovered from COVID-19.

The chain has TRBV9 and TRBJ2-7, with D maybe TRBD1 (6 bases). Trimming cost V 0 bases and J 1 base, with 11 bases left between them. The CDR3 covers 15 residues. The germline V gene has CDR1 SGDLS and CDR2 YYNGEE. CDR3 loop: CASSVDTGSSYEQYF. For the CDR3, the DNA is TGTGCCAGCAGCGTAGACACAGGGTCTTCCTACGAGCAGTACTTC.

V is TRBV11-2 and J is TRBJ2-2; unclear D gene. The germline V gene encodes CDR1 SGHAT and CDR2 FQNNGV. The CDR3 has 15 amino acids. Between the trimmed V and J ends, which lost 1 base and 2 bases, there was a span of 8 bases. CDR3 coding DNA: TGTGCCAGCAGCTTAGCAGGCTCTAACACCGGGGAGCTGTTTTTT. Amino acid sequence: CASSLAGSNTGELFF. Full variable domain (rest looked up from reference TRBV11-2 and TRBJ2-2): EAGVAQSPRYKIIEKRQSVAFWCNPISGHATLYWYQQILGQGPKLLIQFQNNGVVDDSQLPKDRFSAERLKGVDSTLKIQPAKLEDSAVYLCASSLAGSNTGELFFGEGSRLTVL.

This chain uses TRBV6-5 with TRBJ2-1; 7 bases agree with TRBD1. The CDR3 runs to 15 residues. The V and J ends lost 2 bases and 3 bases, in that order; junction bases with no gene match: 4. From germline, CDR1 is MNHEY and CDR2 SVGAGI. Here the CDR3 DNA reads TGTGCCAGCAGTTACGAGGGGGCCAGCTACAATGAGCAGTTCTTC. It specifies CASSYEGASYNEQFF.

The V and J genes are TRBV5-5 and TRBJ1-3, with 9 positions matching TRBD1. Trimming cost V 3 bases and J 6 bases; bases outside gene matches: 10. The CDR3 contains 16 residues. Per germline, CDR1 SGHKS and CDR2 YYEKEE (reference sequence). CDR3 in DNA: TGTGCCAGCAGCTCTCCCGGGACAGGGTCGGCAAACACCATATATTTT. This gives the protein CASSSPGTGSANTIYF.

The rearrangement links TRBV12-5 to TRBJ2-7; TRBD2 aligns across 9 bases. This CDR3 is 15 amino acids long. From germline, CDR1 is LGHNT and CDR2 FRNRAP. The V gene end was trimmed by 1 base and the J gene end by 2 bases; junction bases not matched to a gene: 3. The DNA for the CDR3 is TGTGCTAGTGGTTTGGGTGCTAGCGGGGCCTACGAGCAGTACTTC. Translation: CASGLGASGAYEQYF.

This clone appeared a single time. The rearrangement joins TRBV3-1 (or the pseudogene TRBV3-2) to TRBJ2-7; 7 bases agree with TRBD2. This CDR3 has 14 residues. J gave up 7 bases and V 6 bases, and 12 bases lay outside the gene matches. The germline gives CDR1 LGHDT, CDR2 YNNKEL (reference sequence). The CDR3 protein is CASSHSGGRGEQYF. The CDR3 DNA reads TGTGCCAGCAGTCATTCGGGGGGACGGGGAGAGCAGTACTTC.

The gene calls are TRBV7-8 and TRBJ1-1, with 7 positions matching TRBD1. Germline lookup yields CDR1 SGHVS and CDR2 FQNEAQ. This CDR3 has 15 amino acids. The V segment lost 6 bases and the J segment 4 bases; nucleotides outside the gene matches: 11. CDR3 amino acids: CASRRTGVVGTEAFF. CDR3 bases: TGTGCCAGCAGGAGAACAGGGGTGGTAGGCACTGAAGCTTTCTTT.

To note about this clone: This same CDR3 is encoded by further DNA sequences in the sample. The chain uses TRBV24-1 and TRBJ2-1, with TRBD2 matching over 12 bases. Germline V gene data show CDR1 as KGHDR and CDR2 as SFDVKD. The V segment lost 4 bases and the J segment 7 bases; nucleotides outside the gene matches: 7. The CDR3 contains 16 residues. CDR3 in amino acids: CATSDPSGRGGNEQFF. The CDR3 DNA sequence: TGTGCCACCAGTGACCCTAGCGGGAGGGGTGGGAATGAGCAGTTCTTC.

Many counts were recorded for this clone. The V and J genes are TRBV3-1 (or the pseudogene TRBV3-2) and TRBJ1-2; D uncertain. Trimming cost V 4 bases and J 1 base, with 7 bases left between them. The CDR3 totals 13 residues. Per the germline V gene, CDR1 is LGHDT and CDR2 is YNNKEL (reference sequence). The CDR3 protein is CASSLSHNYGYTF. CDR3 in DNA: TGTGCCAGCAGCCTGAGCCATAACTATGGCTACACCTTC.

V gene TRBV29-1 combines with J gene TRBJ2-2; TRBD1 agrees at 7 bases. The CDR3 consists of 13 residues. From germline, CDR1 is SQVTM and CDR2 ANQGSEA. V was pared by 7 bases and J by 7 bases, with 9 bases of the junction left unmatched. The CDR3 coding sequence is TGCAGCGCCCGGGACAGTGACGACGGGGAGCTGTTTTTT. Translated: CSARDSDDGELFF.

V gene TRBV7-8 combines with J gene TRBJ1-1; 7 nucleotides line up with TRBD1. CDR3 length equals 13 residues. From germline, CDR1 is SGHVS and CDR2 FQNEAQ. J gave up 1 base and V 5 bases, and 1 base lay outside the gene matches. The CDR3 sequence: CASSRDRNTEAFF. The CDR3 DNA sequence: TGTGCCAGCAGCCGGGACAGGAACACTGAAGCTTTCTTT.

V usage is TRBV5-3 and J usage is TRBJ2-5; TRBD2 might be the D (6 bases). TRBV5-3 qualifies as an ORF whose function is uncertain. V gave up 5 bases and J gave up 1 base, with 6 bases separating them. The CDR3 runs to 12 residues. CDR3 sequence (DNA): TGTGCCAGAAGACTAGCCCAAGAGACCCAGTACTTC. Amino acid sequence: CARRLAQETQYF.

The rearrangement uses TRBV28 and TRBJ1-4; D is unresolved. CDR3 length: 14 residues. CDR1 and CDR2 from the germline V gene are MDHEN and SYDVKM. With 1 base removed from V and 7 bases from J, the gap between germline ends came to 10 bases. The CDR3 nucleotides read TGTGCCAGCAGTTTATCAGCTGCGGGTGAAAAACTGTTTTTT. Translated: CASSLSAAGEKLFF.

The chain is built from TRBV27 and TRBJ2-3; 8 bases fit TRBD2. The V segment lost 3 bases and the J segment 3 bases; nucleotides outside the gene matches: 5. Germline assignment: CDR1 MNHEY and CDR2 SMNVEV (reference sequence). The CDR3 spans 15 residues. The CDR3: CASSFKAGVTDTQYF. CDR3 nucleotide sequence: TGTGCCAGCAGTTTCAAAGCGGGAGTAACAGATACGCAGTATTTT.

The chain joins TRBV7-9 to TRBJ1-4, with D possibly being TRBD1 (6 bases). Germline assignment: CDR1 SEHNR and CDR2 FQNEAQ (reference sequence). The CDR3 has 15 amino acids. V lost 5 bases, J lost 0 bases, and 10 bases lay in between. Here the CDR3 DNA reads TGTGCCAGCAGCCCTAGGGGGACAACTAATGAAAAACTGTTTTTT. It yields the protein CASSPRGTTNEKLFF.

The chain is built from TRBV7-9 and TRBJ2-7; D unclear. V shed 1 base and J shed 6 bases, with 7 bases lying between them. Germline lookup yields CDR1 SEHNR and CDR2 FQNEAQ (reference sequence). CDR3 length equals 12 residues. As DNA, the CDR3 is TGTGCCAGCAGCTTAGGCAGGCGCGAGCAGTACTTC. It is translated as CASSLGRREQYF.

This clone was recorded a few times. This chain connects TRBV18 to TRBJ2-2; 7 nucleotides match TRBD1. This CDR3 is built from 14 residues. Germline CDR1 and CDR2: KGHSH and LQKENI. V shed 4 bases and J 5 bases; nucleotides not matched to a gene: 4. CDR3 in DNA: TGTGCCAGCTCACTGACAGGGAAAACCGGGGAGCTGTTTTTT. Protein: CASSLTGKTGELFF.

The genes are TRBV5-1 and TRBJ2-1; 12 bases agree with TRBD2. Germline V lookup: CDR1 SGHRS, CDR2 YFSETQ. V gave up 5 bases and J gave up 9 bases; unmatched junction bases: 6. CDR3 length equals 14 residues. CDR3 DNA sequence: TGCGCCAGCAGGTCTAGCGGGAGGGCATCTGAGCAGTTCTTC. It codes for CASRSSGRASEQFF. Looking up the rest from reference TRBV5-1 and TRBJ2-1 gives the full variable domain: KAGVTQTPRYLIKTRGQQVTLSCSPISGHRSVSWYQQTPGQGLQFLFEYFSETQRNKGNFPGRFSGRQFSNSRSEMNVSTLELGDSALYLCASRSSGRASEQFFGPGTRLTVL.

The rearrangement joins TRBV6-4 to TRBJ2-1; D may be TRBD2 (5 bases). V was clipped by 2 bases and J by 2 bases, with 7 bases between them. Germline V gene lookup returns CDR1 MRHNA and CDR2 SNTAGT. The CDR3 consists of 14 residues. CDR3: CASSDGSTYNEQFF. CDR3 in DNA: TGTGCCAGCAGTGACGGGAGCACCTACAATGAGCAGTTCTTC.

The V and J genes are TRBV10-3 and TRBJ2-7; the match to TRBD1 covers 8 bases. V shed 2 bases and J 9 bases; nucleotides not matched to a gene: 6. CDR3 length: 13 residues. CDR1 is ENHRY and CDR2 is SYGVKD in the germline V gene. The CDR3 DNA follows: TGTGCCATCAGTGAGGGACAGGGTCTCGGGCAGTACTTC. Translated, it gives CAISEGQGLGQYF.

The V and J genes are TRBV15 and TRBJ2-7; D is unclear. The CDR3 extends over 15 amino acids. Germline V gives CDR1 LNHNV, CDR2 YYDKDF (reference sequence). The V gene lost 0 bases and the J gene lost 0 bases, with 9 bases spanning the gap. CDR3 in DNA: TGTGCCACCAGCAGAGAGCCAGTTCCCTCCTACGAGCAGTACTTC. This sequence encodes CATSREPVPSYEQYF. Combining the CDR3 with reference TRBV15 and TRBJ2-7 gives the whole variable domain DAMVIQNPRYQVTQFGKPVTLSCSQTLNHNVMYWYQQKSSQAPKLLFHYYDKDFNNEADTPDNFQSRRPNTSFCFLDIRSPGLGDTAMYLCATSREPVPSYEQYFGPGTRLTVT.

The rearrangement links TRBV27 to TRBJ2-1; maybe TRBD2 (6 bases). CDR1 MNHEY and CDR2 SMNVEV come from the germline V gene (reference sequence). The CDR3 runs 12 residues. Trimming pared 5 bases from V and 8 bases from J, leaving 10 bases between. CDR3 bases: TGTGCCAGCAGTCCTAGCGTAGATGAGCAGTTCTTC. It codes for CASSPSVDEQFF.